What follows describes a single T cell receptor (beta chain). Antigen: not known. The record originates from a study of T cell repertoires in cytomegalovirus infection. About the research overall: From public TCR beta signatures came an indication of both CMV infection and matching HLA type. Whole-study results and caveats: The study identified carriers of CMV plus the relevant HLA from cumulative public TCR beta family frequency. The ex vivo response was dominated by HLA-C-restricted CMV-specific TCR beta clonotypes.

V lost 4 bases and J lost 6; bases outside the gene matches: 12. The germline V gene encodes CDR1 MNHNS and CDR2 SASEGT. The CDR3 covers 15 residues. TCRdb processed the reads anew with MiXCR; each CDR3 protein has one entry. In the table there are about 490,000 distinct CDR3 sequences, roughly 29% of which are singletons. The TCR originated in a human donor in good health (CMV status not recorded). Some clones in this sample may be carry-over from other donors' samples. Sequencing was done on a sample of PBMCs. The J gene is TRBJ2-7, the V gene TRBV6-1; 7 bases align to TRBD1. Here the CDR3 reads CASSVAGGILGEQYV. The CDR3 DNA sequence: TGTGCCAGCAGTGTGGCAGGGGGTATCTTGGGCGAGCAGTACGTC.